This TCR beta chain was obtained from a study of vaccination and CD4 T cells after COVID-19. Findings of the study overall: Median reactive clonotypes, those recognizing SARS-CoV-2, rose from approximately 23 to 38, not significantly. Data came from relatively few convalescent patients and lacked early post-infection timepoints.

CD4+ T cells that had been cultured provided DNA sequenced with the Oncomine TCR Beta short-read assay. The template was genomic DNA from cultured CD4+ T cells. TCRdb ran MiXCR on the PCR reads and lists one entry per CDR3 protein. The sample yields 4,000 to 5,000 distinct CDR3 sequences, about 20% seen once. For this clonotype: Its antigen is unidentified.

As for treatment: approximately 11-day PBMC culture with coronavirus spike peptide pools or control peptides (ViraFEST assay). Approximately 2 million PBMCs were grown per well alongside about 10 IU/ml IL-2 and about 9.9 ug/ml peptide pools. Trimming took 3 bases from V and 12 from J, leaving 12 bases between them. CDR1 and CDR2 from the germline V gene are LNHDA and SQIVND (reference sequence). The CDR3 has 12 residues. The source of this sequence is a human donor who had recovered from COVID-19. V and J are TRBV19 and TRBJ1-5, with unresolved D. The sequenced material came from CD4+ T cells from blood, cultured in vitro. CDR3: CASSIKKGLQHF. For the CDR3, the DNA is TGTGCCAGTAGTATTAAAAAAGGACTCCAGCATTTT.